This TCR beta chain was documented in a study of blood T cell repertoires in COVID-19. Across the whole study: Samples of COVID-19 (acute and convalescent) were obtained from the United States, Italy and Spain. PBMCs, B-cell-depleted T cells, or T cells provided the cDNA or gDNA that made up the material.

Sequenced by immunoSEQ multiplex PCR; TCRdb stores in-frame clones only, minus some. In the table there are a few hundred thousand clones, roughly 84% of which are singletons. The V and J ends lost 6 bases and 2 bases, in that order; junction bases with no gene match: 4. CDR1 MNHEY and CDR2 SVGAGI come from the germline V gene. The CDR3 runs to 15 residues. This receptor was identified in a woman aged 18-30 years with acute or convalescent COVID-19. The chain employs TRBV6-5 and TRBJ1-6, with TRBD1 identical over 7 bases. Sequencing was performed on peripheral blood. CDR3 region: CASRKDRAYNSPLHF. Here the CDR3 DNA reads TGTGCCAGCAGAAAAGACAGGGCCTATAATTCACCCCTCCACTTT.